These T cell receptor beta chains were read from a single sample in a study of T cell repertoires in cytomegalovirus infection. TCRdb re-analysed the reads in MiXCR, keeping a single row per CDR3 protein. Found here are 150,000 to 200,000 distinct CDR3 sequences, 28% of them singletons; the top ten hold approximately 31%. Specimen: PBMCs. These receptors were taken from a human donor in good health (CMV status not recorded). Some clones in this sample may be carry-over from other donors' samples. Both conserved end residues are part of each CDR3. The order of the fields is J gene, D gene, clone size, V gene, CDR3 protein. The D gene is left open where the match is weak. Only part of the rows carry a size: once, few, many, or a class if the clone is expanded.

TRBJ1-1,NA,few,TRBV5-5,CASSWQGAINTEAFF
TRBJ1-1,NA,few,TRBV19,CASSILRGDEAFF
TRBJ1-1,TRBD1,few,TRBV6-2/TRBV6-3,CASRRQGAEGTEAFF
TRBJ1-3,TRBD1,few,TRBV6-6,CASTQRGGSGNTIYF
TRBJ2-4,NA,NA,TRBV20-1,CSAPTSNIQYF
TRBJ2-7,NA,many,TRBV7-2,CASSLEDGVSSYEQYF
TRBJ1-5,NA,once,TRBV5-8,CASSLALDPPRPQHF
TRBJ1-2,NA,many,TRBV7-2,CASSPKGGIHGYTF
TRBJ1-5,NA,NA,TRBV7-3,CASSLRGESQPQHF
TRBJ2-7,NA,NA,TRBV6-8,CASTKGRNYEQYF
TRBJ2-3,NA,NA,TRBV23-1,CASSHPGRESTDTQYF
TRBJ2-7,NA,few,TRBV12-3/TRBV12-4,CASSPRGAEEQYF
TRBJ2-5,TRBD1,NA,TRBV5-8,CASSKGQGQETQYF
TRBJ1-3,NA,once,TRBV2,CASSGYSGNTIYF
TRBJ2-7,TRBD1,few,TRBV15,CATSRGRDRSYEQYF
TRBJ2-3,NA,NA,TRBV30,CAWSLRGATDTQYF
TRBJ2-3,NA,few,TRBV10-3,CAISDLDTQYF
TRBJ1-5,NA,NA,TRBV27,CASGSSNQPQHF
TRBJ1-2,NA,NA,TRBV12-5,CASGLVVGRAYGYTF
TRBJ2-1,NA,many,TRBV7-2,CASSYTVLPGNEQFF
TRBJ1-1,NA,NA,TRBV11-1,CASLAASKTEAFF
TRBJ1-1,NA,many,TRBV7-2,CASTGGGESAEAFF
TRBJ1-3,NA,many,TRBV12-5,CASVPALGNTRSGNTIYF
TRBJ1-1,NA,NA,TRBV20-1,CSAGTGVVTEAFF
TRBJ2-3,NA,NA,TRBV7-6,CASSLRGAGTDTQYF
TRBJ1-3,NA,NA,TRBV11-1,CASSSTTGLSGNTIYF
TRBJ2-7,NA,few,TRBV9,CASSSVGREQYF
TRBJ1-2,NA,NA,TRBV10-3,CAISESLSTGYTF
TRBJ1-1,NA,NA,TRBV7-2,CASSTQTGGTEAFF
TRBJ2-5,NA,many,TRBV7-2,CASSLGRAEETQYF
TRBJ1-1,TRBD1,few,TRBV19,CASGGTYRGLTEAFF
TRBJ1-1,TRBD1,NA,TRBV4-1,CASRRPDRDTEAFF
TRBJ2-2,NA,few,TRBV10-3,CAIMGSGTKNTGELFF
TRBJ2-7,NA,NA,TRBV7-2,CASSSNPLGYEQYF
TRBJ2-2,NA,NA,TRBV12-3/TRBV12-4,CASSLVLSGYTGELFF
TRBJ1-4,NA,NA,TRBV6-8,CASSYGQGLEKLFF
TRBJ2-3,NA,NA,TRBV12-3/TRBV12-4,CASSNPPFVGSTDTQYF
TRBJ2-7,NA,NA,TRBV7-2,CASSLQGGTGSYEQYF
TRBJ1-1,NA,few,TRBV5-4,CASRSTGNTEAFF
TRBJ2-5,TRBD2,NA,TRBV7-8,CASSPLGLAVQETQYF
TRBJ2-7,TRBD1,NA,TRBV19,CASSTRDSPYEQYF
TRBJ2-2,NA,few,TRBV29-1,CSVGGPGTGDRGELFF
TRBJ2-5,NA,few,TRBV11-1,CASSGGRETQYF